These 13 T cell receptor beta chains were all obtained from the same sample, sequenced in a study of shared clonotypes between healthy human individuals. Assay used: immunoSEQ multiplex PCR; TCRdb lists only in-frame clones, some missing. Found here are about 980,000 clones, approximately 80% of them singletons; the top ten hold about 1.5%. Sample: memory CD4+ T cells sorted from blood. This sample's subset: CD45RA-negative fraction. The receptors were sampled from a man aged 18 to 29 in good health.

CDR3 nucleotide sequence: TGTGCCAGCAGTGGACGGGGGGATTATGGCTACACCTTC. Its translation: CASSGRGDYGYTF. V usage is TRBV6-6 and J usage is TRBJ1-2; weak D call: TRBD1 (5 bases). V was clipped by 5 bases and J by 5 bases, with 12 bases between them. Per germline, CDR1 MNHNY and CDR2 SVGAGI (reference sequence). This CDR3 contains 13 residues.

This chain links TRBV18 with TRBJ2-7, with D unresolved. The CDR3 has 13 residues. Looked up from germline, CDR1 is KGHSH and CDR2 is LQKENI. V was cut by 2 bases and J by 3 bases, with 8 bases left in between. Here the CDR3 reads CASSPSLDYEQYF. CDR3 coding DNA: TGTGCCAGCTCACCATCCCTGGACTACGAGCAGTACTTC.

The genes are TRBV5-4 and TRBJ1-1; 8 positions agree with TRBD1. The trim removed 5 bases at V and 5 bases at J, leaving 8 bases unmatched. Looked up from germline, CDR1 is SGHNT and CDR2 is YYREEE (reference sequence). The CDR3 runs to 14 residues. CDR3 coding DNA: TGTGCCAGCAGAGACGGGGACAGGTTGACTGAAGCTTTCTTT. This gives the protein CASRDGDRLTEAFF.

The V gene is TRBV11-2, the J gene TRBJ1-5; no reliable D call. Trimming took 1 base from V and 5 from J, leaving 6 bases between them. This CDR3 contains 13 residues. From germline, CDR1 is SGHAT and CDR2 FQNNGV. CDR3 region: CASSLAVDQPQHF. CDR3 sequence (DNA): TGTGCCAGCAGCTTAGCAGTGGATCAGCCCCAGCATTTT.

This rearrangement joins TRBV28 to TRBJ1-4, with TRBD1 identical over 10 bases. This CDR3 has 15 residues. Germline loops: CDR1 MDHEN, CDR2 SYDVKM. Trimming removed 6 bases from V and 3 bases from J; junction bases left unmatched: 4. The CDR3 DNA reads as TGTGCCAGCAGGGGGGACAGGGGAGCTAATGAAAAACTGTTTTTT. Protein: CASRGDRGANEKLFF. The whole variable domain, remainder taken from reference TRBV28 and TRBJ1-4, is DVKVTQSSRYLVKRTGEKVFLECVQDMDHENMFWYRQDPGLGLRLIYFSYDVKMKEKGDIPEGYSVSREKKERFSLILESASTNQTSMYLCASRGDRGANEKLFFGSGTQLSVL.

This chain links TRBV6-1 with TRBJ1-3; no clear D. CDR1 and CDR2 from the germline V gene are MNHNS and SASEGT. The CDR3 contains 14 residues. V was pared by 6 bases and J by 4 bases, with 13 bases between. CDR3 nucleotides: TGTGCCAGCAGGGCGTGGGGTACCGGAAACACCATATATTTT. It yields the protein CASRAWGTGNTIYF.

The CDR3 loop is CASRPGTSPADTQYF. The CDR3 bases are TGTGCCAGCAGACCCGGGACTAGTCCGGCAGATACGCAGTATTTT. The chain combines TRBV6-5 with TRBJ2-3, with 8 bases that match TRBD2. The V gene's germline CDR1 is MNHEY and CDR2 SVGAGI. The CDR3 runs 15 residues. The trim removed 6 bases at V and 4 bases at J, leaving 9 bases unmatched.

The chain recombines TRBV5-4 with TRBJ2-3; 11 bases are shared with TRBD2. The junction had 9 bases not matched to a gene; V was cut back by 4 bases and J by 2 bases. The CDR3 spans 17 residues. CDR1 is SGHNT, CDR2 YYREEE, per germline (reference sequence). CDR3 sequence (DNA): TGTGCCAGCAGCGCCACTAGCGGGGGATTCTACACAGATACGCAGTATTTT. It is translated as CASSATSGGFYTDTQYF.

There are a few counts of this clone. The chain combines TRBV9 with TRBJ2-5, with D maybe TRBD2 (7 bases). The CDR3 runs to 15 residues. The V gene's germline CDR1 is SGDLS and CDR2 YYNGEE. V was shortened by 6 bases and J by 3 bases, with 18 bases between the two germline ends. The CDR3 spells CASNSDGGPKETQYF. The CDR3 DNA is TGTGCCAGCAATTCGGACGGGGGGCCCAAAGAGACCCAGTACTTC.

This chain connects TRBV2 to TRBJ1-1; a weak D match, TRBD1 (5 bases). Germline CDR1 is SNHLY and CDR2 is FYNNEI. The CDR3 contains 14 residues. The germline V and J ends were trimmed by 2 bases and 6 bases, with 13 bases remaining between them. CDR3 DNA sequence: TGTGCCAGCAGTGAACAGGGAGTGATTGCTGAAGCTTTCTTT. It encodes CASSEQGVIAEAFF. Full variable domain (rest looked up from reference TRBV2 and TRBJ1-1): EPEVTQTPSHQVTQMGQEVILRCVPISNHLYFYWYRQILGQKVEFLVSFYNNEISEKSEIFDDQFSVERPDGSNFTLKIRSTKLEDSAMYFCASSEQGVIAEAFFGQGTRLTVV.

This clone was detected a few times. The chain couples TRBV6-1 to TRBJ2-1; D is perhaps TRBD1 (6 bases). The V and J ends lost 5 bases and 0 bases respectively, with 11 bases between them. Per germline, CDR1 MNHNS and CDR2 SASEGT. The CDR3 has 15 residues. CDR3 bases: TGTGCCAGCAGTACGGGACAAAGCTCCTACAATGAGCAGTTCTTC. Translated, it gives CASSTGQSSYNEQFF.

V usage is TRBV15 and J usage is TRBJ2-5; TRBD1 matches at 7 bases. Germline CDR1 reads LNHNV; CDR2 reads YYDKDF (reference sequence). This CDR3 has 15 residues. J lost 5 bases, V lost 5 bases, and 11 bases had no gene match. DNA of the CDR3: TGTGCCACCAGCCGAAGACAGGGTCGGAGGGAGACCCAGTACTTC. Amino acids: CATSRRQGRRETQYF.

The chain combines TRBV27 with TRBJ2-5; TRBD1 matches at 12 bases. The CDR3 covers 16 residues. Trimming took 4 bases from V and 5 from J; bases not matched to a gene: 8. Per germline, CDR1 MNHEY and CDR2 SMNVEV (reference sequence). The CDR3: CASSSGTGGGWETQYF. In nucleotides, the CDR3 is TGTGCCAGCAGTTCCGGGACAGGGGGCGGTTGGGAGACCCAGTACTTC.